Below, one TCR beta chain is given with its context. Antigen: not known. TCRdb recomputed calls from the 5' RACE reads with MiXCR, one row per CDR3 protein. The sample includes approximately 57,000 distinct CDR3 sequences, more than 20% of them seen just once. Notes on the study in general: Whole repertoires were not studied in the larger cohort, only one V-J beta rearrangement.

With 4 bases removed from V and 7 bases from J, the gap between germline ends came to 18 bases. The CDR3 sequence is 15 residues long. Germline V lookup: CDR1 LNHDA, CDR2 SQIVND (reference sequence). The sorted Tregs were CD4+CD25+CD127-/low cells. The sample was tumor-infiltrating Tregs sorted from the breast tumor. This chain joins TRBV19 and TRBJ2-3; weak D call: TRBD1 (6 bases). This clonotype was sampled from a female donor with breast cancer. The CDR3 DNA reads as TGTGCCAGTAGTACTTCCGCTGACTGGGGGCATACGCAGTATTTT. Its protein product is CASSTSADWGHTQYF.